This T cell receptor (beta chain) derives from a study of shared clonotypes between healthy human individuals. Overall study findings and caveats: Sharing of clonotypes among donors was expected to vary with sequencing depth. Generation probability values for non-shared clonotypes were lower than those for clonotypes shared by all four donors.

Clones were read by immunoSEQ multiplex PCR, and TCRdb kept only the in-frame ones, dropping some. This table has 1.5 million to 2.5 million clones, about 94% appearing once. This CDR3 region has 13 residues. Germline-derived CDR1 and CDR2 are LNHNV and YYDKDF (reference sequence). Trimming removed 5 bases from V and 6 bases from J; junction bases left unmatched: 4. Naivety among CD8 cells was defined by CD45RO negativity and positive CCR7 selection, thereby excluding terminally differentiated effector memory CD45RA+ cells. This clone was observed a single time. The antigen is not known. The source is a young man in good health. Sample: naive CD8+ T cells sorted from blood. V gene TRBV15 combines with J gene TRBJ1-2, with 9 bases that match TRBD1. The CDR3 sequence: CATSFTGGDGYTF. CDR3 nucleotides: TGTGCCACCAGCTTTACAGGGGGCGATGGCTACACCTTC.